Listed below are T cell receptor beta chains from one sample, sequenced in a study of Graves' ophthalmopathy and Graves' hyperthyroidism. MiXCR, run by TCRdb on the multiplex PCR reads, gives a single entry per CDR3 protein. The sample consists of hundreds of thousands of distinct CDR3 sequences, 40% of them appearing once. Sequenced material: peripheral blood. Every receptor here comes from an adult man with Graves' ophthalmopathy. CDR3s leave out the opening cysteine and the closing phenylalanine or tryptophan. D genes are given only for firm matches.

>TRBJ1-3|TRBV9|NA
ASSGDPDILSGNTIY
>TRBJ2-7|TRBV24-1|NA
ATSAPMGNSYEQY
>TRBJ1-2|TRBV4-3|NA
ASSQDRGEYGYT
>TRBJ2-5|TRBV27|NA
ASSYDIRGQETQY
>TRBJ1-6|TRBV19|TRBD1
ASSLPDRGRSPLH
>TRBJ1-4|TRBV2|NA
ASSEWRGYEKLF
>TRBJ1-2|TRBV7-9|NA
ASSSGPAGAGRGYT
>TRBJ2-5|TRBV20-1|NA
SAESLLTGILGTQY
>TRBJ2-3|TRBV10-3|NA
ASSGYGTESTDTQY
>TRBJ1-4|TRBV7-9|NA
ASSLATVNEKLF
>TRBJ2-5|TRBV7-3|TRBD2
ASSRGLAGVNTGTGVQETQY
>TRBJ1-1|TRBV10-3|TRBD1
ATTDRDTEAF
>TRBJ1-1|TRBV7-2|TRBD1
ASSPLAGGLGEAF
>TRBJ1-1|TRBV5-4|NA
ASSLGQSSVSV
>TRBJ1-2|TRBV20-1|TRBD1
SASVPGQGHYGYT
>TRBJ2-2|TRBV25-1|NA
ASSARDPSRIAGELF
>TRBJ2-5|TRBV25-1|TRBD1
ASSDHRGQDPQTQY
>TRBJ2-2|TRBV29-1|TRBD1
SGRQGTSNTGELF
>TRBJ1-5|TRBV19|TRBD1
ASDQGANSYYSNQPQH
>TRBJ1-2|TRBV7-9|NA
ASSQGGQTNYGYT
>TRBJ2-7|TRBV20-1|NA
SAKGPMLRANSYEQY
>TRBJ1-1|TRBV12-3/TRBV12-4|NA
ASIPGALGATEAF
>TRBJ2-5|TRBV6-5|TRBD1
ATHRGPGETQY
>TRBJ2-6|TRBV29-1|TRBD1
SVLARDRGSGANVLT
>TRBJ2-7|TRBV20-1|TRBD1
SAKTGATYEQY
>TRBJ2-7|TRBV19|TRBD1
ACTGTGDTYEQY
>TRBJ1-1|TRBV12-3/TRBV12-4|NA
ASSPAGTSEAF
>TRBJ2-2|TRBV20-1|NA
SARDPGRGTGELF
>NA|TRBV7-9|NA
ASSVGRRTYEQY
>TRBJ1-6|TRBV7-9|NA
ASSSGQRNYNSPLH
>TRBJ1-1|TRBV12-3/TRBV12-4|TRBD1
ASSSGTGGIVTEAF
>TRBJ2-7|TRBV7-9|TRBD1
ASSLDRGQYEQY
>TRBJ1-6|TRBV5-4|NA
ASSLRDSNNSPLH
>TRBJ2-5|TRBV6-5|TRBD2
ASSYIAGGKETQY
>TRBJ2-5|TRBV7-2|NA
ASSSDYYGETQY
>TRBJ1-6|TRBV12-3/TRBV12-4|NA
ASSLSQGNSPLH
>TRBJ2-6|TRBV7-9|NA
ASSSTSGANVLT
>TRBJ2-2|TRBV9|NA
ASTGTASNTGELF
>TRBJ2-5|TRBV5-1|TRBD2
ASSLATSRDQETQY
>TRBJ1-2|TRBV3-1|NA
ASSHSQEGYT
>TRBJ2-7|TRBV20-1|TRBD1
SARPGQGSEQY
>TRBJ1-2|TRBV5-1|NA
ASSLANPGRANYGYT
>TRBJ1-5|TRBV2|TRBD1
ASSSGTGTEH
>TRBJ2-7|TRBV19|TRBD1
ASTPGQGMAYEQY
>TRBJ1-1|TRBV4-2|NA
ASSQRPSLPTEAF
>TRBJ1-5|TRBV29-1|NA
SVGNGIQPQH
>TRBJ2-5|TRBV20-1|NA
SARPLMGRLKETQY
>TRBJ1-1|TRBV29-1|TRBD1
SVRTGLNTEAF
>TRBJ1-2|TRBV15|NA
ATSRGTALEGYT
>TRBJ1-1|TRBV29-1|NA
SAGREWDTEAF
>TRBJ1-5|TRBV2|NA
ASSFILTGPEQPQH